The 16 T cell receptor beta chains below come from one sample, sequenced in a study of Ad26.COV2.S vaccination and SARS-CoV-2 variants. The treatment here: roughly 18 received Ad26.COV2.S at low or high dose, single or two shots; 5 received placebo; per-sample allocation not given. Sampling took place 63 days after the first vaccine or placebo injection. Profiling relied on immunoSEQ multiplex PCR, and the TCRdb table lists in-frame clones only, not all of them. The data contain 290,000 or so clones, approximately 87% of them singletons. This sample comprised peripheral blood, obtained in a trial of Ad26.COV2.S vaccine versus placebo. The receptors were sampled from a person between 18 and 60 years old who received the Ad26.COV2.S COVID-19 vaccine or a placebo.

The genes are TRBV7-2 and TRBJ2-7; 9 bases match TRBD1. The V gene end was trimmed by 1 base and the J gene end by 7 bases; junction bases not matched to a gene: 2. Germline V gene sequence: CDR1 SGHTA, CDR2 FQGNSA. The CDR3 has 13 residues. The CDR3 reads CASSLDRGREQYF. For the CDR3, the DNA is TGTGCCAGCAGCTTAGACAGGGGGCGAGAGCAGTACTTC.

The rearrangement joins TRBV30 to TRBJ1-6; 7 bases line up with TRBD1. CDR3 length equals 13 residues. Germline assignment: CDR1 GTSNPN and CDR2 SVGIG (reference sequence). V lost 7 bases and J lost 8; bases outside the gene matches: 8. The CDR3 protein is CALTIQGYSPLHF. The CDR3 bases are TGTGCCTTGACAATACAGGGGTATTCACCCCTCCACTTT. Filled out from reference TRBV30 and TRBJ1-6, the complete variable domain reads SQTIHQWPATLVQPVGSPLSLECTVEGTSNPNLYWYRQAAGRGLQLLFYSVGIGQISSEVPQNLSASRPQDRQFILSSKKLLLSDSGFYLCALTIQGYSPLHFGNGTRLTVT.

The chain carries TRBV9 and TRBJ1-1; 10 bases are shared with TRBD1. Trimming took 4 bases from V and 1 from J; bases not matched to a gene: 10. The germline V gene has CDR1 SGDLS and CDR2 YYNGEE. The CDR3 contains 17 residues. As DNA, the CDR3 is TGTGCCAGCAGCCTCACCGGGACAGGGGTTTCGAACACTGAAGCTTTCTTT. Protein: CASSLTGTGVSNTEAFF.

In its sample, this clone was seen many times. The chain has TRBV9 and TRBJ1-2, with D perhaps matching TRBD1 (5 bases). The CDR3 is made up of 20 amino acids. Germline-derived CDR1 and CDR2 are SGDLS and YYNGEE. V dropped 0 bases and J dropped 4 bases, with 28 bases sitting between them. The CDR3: CASSVEDGAGPSSFLYGYTF. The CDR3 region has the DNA TGTGCCAGCAGCGTAGAGGATGGGGCAGGCCCCTCATCCTTTCTCTATGGCTACACCTTC.

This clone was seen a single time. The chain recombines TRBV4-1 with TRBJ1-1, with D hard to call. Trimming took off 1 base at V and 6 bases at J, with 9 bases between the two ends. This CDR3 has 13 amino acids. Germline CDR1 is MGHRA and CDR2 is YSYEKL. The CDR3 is CASSQAHGSEAFF. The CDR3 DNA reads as TGCGCCAGCAGCCAAGCCCACGGGTCTGAAGCTTTCTTT.

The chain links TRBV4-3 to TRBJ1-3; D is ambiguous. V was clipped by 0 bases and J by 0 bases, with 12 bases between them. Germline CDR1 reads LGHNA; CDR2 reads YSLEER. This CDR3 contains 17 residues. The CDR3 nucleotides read TGCGCCAGCAGCCAAGATCTCCCCGCTTTCTCTGGAAACACCATATATTTT. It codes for CASSQDLPAFSGNTIYF.

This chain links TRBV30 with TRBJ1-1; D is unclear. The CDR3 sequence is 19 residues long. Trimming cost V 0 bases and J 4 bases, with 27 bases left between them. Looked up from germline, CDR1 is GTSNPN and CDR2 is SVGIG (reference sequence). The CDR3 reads CAWSVNVGGFMGYPTEAFF. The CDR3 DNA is TGTGCCTGGAGTGTCAATGTGGGTGGGTTCATGGGATACCCCACTGAAGCTTTCTTT.

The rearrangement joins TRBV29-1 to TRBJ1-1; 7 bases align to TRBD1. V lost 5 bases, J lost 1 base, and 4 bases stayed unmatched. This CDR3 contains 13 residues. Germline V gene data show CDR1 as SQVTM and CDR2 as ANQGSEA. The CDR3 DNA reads TGCAGCGTTCGGCAGGGGGGGAACACTGAAGCTTTCTTT. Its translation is CSVRQGGNTEAFF.

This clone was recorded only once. CDR3 nucleotide sequence: TGCGCCAGCAGCAAGGGGGTTGTCACTGAAGCTTTCTTT. This sequence encodes CASSKGVVTEAFF. The chain couples TRBV5-1 to TRBJ1-1; tentatively, D is TRBD1 (6 bases). V lost 4 bases and J lost 4, with 11 bases in between. The CDR3 covers 13 residues. From germline, CDR1 is SGHRS and CDR2 YFSETQ.

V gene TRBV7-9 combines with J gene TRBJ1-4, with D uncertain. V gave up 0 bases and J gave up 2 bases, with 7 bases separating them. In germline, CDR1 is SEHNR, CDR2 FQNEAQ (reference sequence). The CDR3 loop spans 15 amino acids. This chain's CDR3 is CASSLAKSTNEKLFF. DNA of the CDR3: TGTGCCAGCAGCTTAGCGAAGTCCACTAATGAAAAACTGTTTTTT.

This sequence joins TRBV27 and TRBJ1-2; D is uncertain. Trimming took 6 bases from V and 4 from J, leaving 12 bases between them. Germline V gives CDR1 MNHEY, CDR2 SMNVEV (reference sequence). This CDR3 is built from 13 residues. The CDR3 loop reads CASSDIRSYGYTF. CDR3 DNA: TGTGCCAGCAGCGATATTCGAAGCTATGGCTACACCTTC.

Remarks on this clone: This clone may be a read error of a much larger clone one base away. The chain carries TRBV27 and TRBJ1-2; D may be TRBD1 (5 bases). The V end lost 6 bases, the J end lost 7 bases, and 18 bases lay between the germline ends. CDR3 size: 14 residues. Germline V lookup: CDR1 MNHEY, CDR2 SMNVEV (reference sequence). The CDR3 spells CASSPTPRGSGYTF. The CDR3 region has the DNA TGTGCCAGCAGCCCCACCCCAAGGGGTAGTGGCTACACCTTC.

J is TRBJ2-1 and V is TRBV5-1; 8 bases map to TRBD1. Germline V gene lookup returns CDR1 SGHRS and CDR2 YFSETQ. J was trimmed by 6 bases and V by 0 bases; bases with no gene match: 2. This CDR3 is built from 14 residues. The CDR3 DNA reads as TGCGCCAGCAGCTTGGGACAGGGGACCAATGAGCAGTTCTTC. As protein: CASSLGQGTNEQFF.

The CDR3 sequence is CASSTWDSSTDTQYF. CDR3 in DNA: TGTGCCAGTAGTACATGGGACAGCAGCACAGATACGCAGTATTTT. This sequence joins TRBV19 and TRBJ2-3, with 7 bases lining up with TRBD1. From germline, CDR1 is LNHDA and CDR2 SQIVND (reference sequence). V lost 4 bases, J lost 0 bases, and 4 bases stayed unmatched. The CDR3 totals 15 residues. Combining the CDR3 with reference TRBV19 and TRBJ2-3 gives the whole variable domain DGGITQSPKYLFRKEGQNVTLSCEQNLNHDAMYWYRQDPGQGLRLIYYSQIVNDFQKGDIAEGYSVSREKKESFPLTVTSAQKNPTAFYLCASSTWDSSTDTQYFGPGTRLTVL.

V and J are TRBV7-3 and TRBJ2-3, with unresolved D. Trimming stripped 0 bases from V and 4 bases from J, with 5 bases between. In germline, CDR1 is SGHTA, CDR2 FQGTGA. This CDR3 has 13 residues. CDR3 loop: CASSLTIPDTQYF. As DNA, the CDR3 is TGTGCCAGCAGCTTAACCATCCCAGATACGCAGTATTTT. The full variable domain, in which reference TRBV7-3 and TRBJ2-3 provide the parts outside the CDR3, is GAGVSQTPSNKVTEKGKYVELRCDPISGHTALYWYRQSLGQGPEFLIYFQGTGAADDSGLPNDRFFAVRPEGSVSTLKIQRTERGDSAVYLCASSLTIPDTQYFGPGTRLTVL.

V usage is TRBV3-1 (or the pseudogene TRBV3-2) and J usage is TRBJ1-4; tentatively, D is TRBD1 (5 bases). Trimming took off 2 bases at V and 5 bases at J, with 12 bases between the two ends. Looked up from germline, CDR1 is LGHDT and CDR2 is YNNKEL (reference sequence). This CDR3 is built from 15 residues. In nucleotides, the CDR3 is TGTGCCAGCAGCCAATACCAGGGAGGAAATGAAAAACTGTTTTTT. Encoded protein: CASSQYQGGNEKLFF.